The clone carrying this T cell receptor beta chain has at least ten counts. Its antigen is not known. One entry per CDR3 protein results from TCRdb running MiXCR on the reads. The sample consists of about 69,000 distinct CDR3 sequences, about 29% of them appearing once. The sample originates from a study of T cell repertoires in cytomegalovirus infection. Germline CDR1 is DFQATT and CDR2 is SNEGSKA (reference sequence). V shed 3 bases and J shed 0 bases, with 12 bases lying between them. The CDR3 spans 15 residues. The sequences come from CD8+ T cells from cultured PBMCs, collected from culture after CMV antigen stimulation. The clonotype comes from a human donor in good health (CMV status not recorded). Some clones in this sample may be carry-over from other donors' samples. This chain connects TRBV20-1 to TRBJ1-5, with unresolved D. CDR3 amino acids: CSARSLTNSNQPQHF. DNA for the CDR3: TGCAGTGCTAGGTCTTTGACAAATAGCAATCAGCCCCAGCATTTT.